These T cell receptor beta chains were read from a single sample in a study of control samples from healthy donors and cancer patients. Clones were sequenced by immunoSEQ multiplex PCR, and TCRdb holds only the in-frame ones, with some missing. In the table there are over 50,000 clones, nearly 90% of which are singletons. The sample consisted of blood. The receptors come from a man over 45 in good health. CDR3s include the opening cysteine and the closing phenylalanine or tryptophan. Each record gives: D gene, V gene, clone size, J gene, CDR3 protein, CDR3 DNA. D genes are given only for firm matches. Size tells how often a clone was seen (once, few, many) or the class of an expanded clone, and some rows leave it out.

D gene: -
V gene: TRBV6-4
clone size: -
J gene: TRBJ2-5
CDR3 protein: CASRATGTQYF
CDR3 DNA: TGTGCCAGCAGGGCCACCGGGACCCAGTACTTC

D gene: -
V gene: TRBV11-3
clone size: few
J gene: TRBJ2-2
CDR3 protein: CASSSVTATGELFF
CDR3 DNA: TGTGCCAGCAGCTCGGTGACTGCTACCGGGGAGCTGTTTTTT

D gene: -
V gene: TRBV28
clone size: once
J gene: TRBJ1-4
CDR3 protein: CASREAGVTNEKLFF
CDR3 DNA: TGTGCCAGCAGGGAGGCAGGGGTGACTAATGAAAAACTGTTTTTT

D gene: -
V gene: TRBV10-3
clone size: -
J gene: TRBJ1-4
CDR3 protein: CATGGTRGGGEKLFF
CDR3 DNA: TGTGCCACCGGAGGGACTCGCGGGGGGGGTGAAAAACTGTTTTTT

D gene: -
V gene: TRBV4-3
clone size: few
J gene: TRBJ1-4
CDR3 protein: CASSQTITWEGSEKLFF
CDR3 DNA: TGCGCCAGCAGCCAGACAATTACATGGGAGGGTAGTGAAAAACTGTTTTTT

D gene: TRBD1
V gene: TRBV27
clone size: -
J gene: TRBJ2-7
CDR3 protein: CASRSDRGSYEQYF
CDR3 DNA: TGTGCCAGCAGGTCAGACAGGGGGTCCTACGAGCAGTACTTC

D gene: -
V gene: TRBV5-6
clone size: -
J gene: TRBJ2-7
CDR3 protein: CASSFPADYEQYF
CDR3 DNA: TGTGCCAGCAGCTTCCCGGCCGACTACGAGCAGTACTTC

D gene: -
V gene: TRBV7-9
clone size: -
J gene: TRBJ1-3
CDR3 protein: CASSFKGGNTIYF
CDR3 DNA: TGTGCCAGCAGCTTTAAAGGGGGAAACACCATATATTTT

D gene: -
V gene: TRBV10-3
clone size: few
J gene: TRBJ2-3
CDR3 protein: CAISLDRGKRNTQYF
CDR3 DNA: TGTGCCATCAGCCTCGACCGGGGGAAAAGGAATACGCAGTATTTT

D gene: TRBD1
V gene: TRBV19
clone size: -
J gene: TRBJ1-2
CDR3 protein: CASSMRQGAGGYTF
CDR3 DNA: TGTGCCAGTAGTATGAGACAGGGGGCGGGGGGCTACACCTTC

D gene: -
V gene: TRBV11-2
clone size: -
J gene: TRBJ2-3
CDR3 protein: CASSPDRFGTQYF
CDR3 DNA: TGTGCCAGCAGCCCGGACAGATTTGGTACGCAGTATTTT

D gene: -
V gene: TRBV21-1
clone size: -
J gene: TRBJ1-6
CDR3 protein: CASSKRNSGQGDSPLHF
CDR3 DNA: TGTGCCAGCAGCAAACGCAATTCGGGACAGGGAGATTCACCCCTCCACTTT

D gene: -
V gene: TRBV20-1
clone size: -
J gene: TRBJ1-1
CDR3 protein: CSASIGDKAFF
CDR3 DNA: TGCAGTGCTAGTATAGGGGACAAAGCTTTCTTT

D gene: -
V gene: TRBV5-6
clone size: once
J gene: TRBJ2-2
CDR3 protein: CASSLVGGGTSTGELFF
CDR3 DNA: TGTGCCAGCAGCTTGGTCGGTGGCGGGACTTCAACCGGGGAGCTGTTTTTT

D gene: -
V gene: TRBV6-6
clone size: -
J gene: TRBJ1-4
CDR3 protein: CASSPGEKLFF
CDR3 DNA: TGTGCCAGCAGCCCGGGCGAAAAACTGTTTTTT

D gene: -
V gene: TRBV4-1
clone size: -
J gene: TRBJ2-7
CDR3 protein: CASSQDQGIRTGSYEQYF
CDR3 DNA: TGCGCCAGCAGCCAAGATCAGGGGATCCGAACGGGTTCCTACGAGCAGTACTTC

D gene: -
V gene: TRBV3-1/TRBV3-2
clone size: -
J gene: TRBJ2-7
CDR3 protein: CASSQGCRDNDEQYF
CDR3 DNA: TGTGCCAGCAGCCAAGGGTGCAGGGACAACGACGAGCAGTACTTC

D gene: TRBD1
V gene: TRBV27
clone size: -
J gene: TRBJ1-4
CDR3 protein: CASSFTDRGEKLFF
CDR3 DNA: TGTGCCAGCAGTTTCACGGACAGGGGTGAAAAACTGTTTTTT

D gene: TRBD1
V gene: TRBV7-3
clone size: -
J gene: TRBJ1-5
CDR3 protein: CASSEKRTQGACQPQHF
CDR3 DNA: TGTGCCAGCAGCGAAAAACGGACACAGGGGGCTTGTCAGCCCCAGCATTTT

D gene: -
V gene: TRBV6-2/TRBV6-3
clone size: -
J gene: TRBJ2-5
CDR3 protein: CASSYLNKGQETQYF
CDR3 DNA: TGTGCCAGCAGTTACTTGAATAAGGGGCAAGAGACCCAGTACTTC

D gene: -
V gene: TRBV7-9
clone size: -
J gene: TRBJ2-3
CDR3 protein: CASTRQGSTDTQYF
CDR3 DNA: TGTGCCAGCACCAGGCAGGGAAGCACAGATACGCAGTATTTT

D gene: TRBD1
V gene: TRBV6-5
clone size: -
J gene: TRBJ1-1
CDR3 protein: CASSYSRQGGEAFF
CDR3 DNA: TGTGCCAGCAGTTACTCGAGACAGGGTGGTGAAGCTTTCTTT

D gene: -
V gene: TRBV13
clone size: -
J gene: TRBJ1-6
CDR3 protein: CASSRGRDSPLHF
CDR3 DNA: TGTGCCAGCAGCAGAGGACGGGATTCACCCCTCCACTTT

D gene: -
V gene: TRBV24-1
clone size: -
J gene: TRBJ2-7
CDR3 protein: CATSDSGPLGDEQYF
CDR3 DNA: TGTGCCACCAGTGATTCGGGGCCACTTGGCGACGAGCAGTACTTC

D gene: TRBD2
V gene: TRBV7-3
clone size: -
J gene: TRBJ2-4
CDR3 protein: CASSLTSSSGTQYF
CDR3 DNA: TGTGCCAGCAGCTTAACCTCGTCTAGCGGGACGCAGTACTTC

D gene: -
V gene: TRBV28
clone size: -
J gene: TRBJ1-5
CDR3 protein: CASRGDTNQPQHF
CDR3 DNA: TGTGCCAGCAGAGGGGACACTAATCAGCCCCAGCATTTT

D gene: -
V gene: TRBV28
clone size: -
J gene: TRBJ1-5
CDR3 protein: CASSLFGQKHQPQHF
CDR3 DNA: TGTGCCAGCAGTTTATTCGGACAGAAACATCAGCCCCAGCATTTT

D gene: -
V gene: TRBV7-9
clone size: -
J gene: TRBJ2-5
CDR3 protein: CASSLAQRGETQYF
CDR3 DNA: TGTGCCAGCAGCTTAGCGCAAAGAGGGGAGACCCAGTACTTC

D gene: TRBD1
V gene: TRBV11-3
clone size: once
J gene: TRBJ2-1
CDR3 protein: CASSLDGQEYNEQFF
CDR3 DNA: TGTGCCAGCAGCTTAGACGGACAGGAATACAATGAGCAGTTCTTC

D gene: -
V gene: TRBV7-9
clone size: -
J gene: TRBJ1-3
CDR3 protein: CASSPVTSLLSGNTIYF
CDR3 DNA: TGTGCCAGCAGCCCCGTAACGTCACTGCTCTCTGGAAACACCATATATTTT

D gene: -
V gene: TRBV7-3
clone size: -
J gene: TRBJ1-1
CDR3 protein: CASRYGQNHPYGGQAFF
CDR3 DNA: TGTGCCAGCAGATACGGACAGAACCACCCGTACGGCGGCCAAGCTTTCTTT

D gene: -
V gene: TRBV4-1
clone size: -
J gene: TRBJ1-3
CDR3 protein: CASSLLDHSGNTIYF
CDR3 DNA: TGCGCCAGCAGCCTCCTTGACCACTCTGGAAACACCATATATTTT

D gene: -
V gene: TRBV27
clone size: once
J gene: TRBJ2-3
CDR3 protein: CASSLLGGADTQYF
CDR3 DNA: TGTGCCAGCAGTTTATTAGGGGGTGCAGATACGCAGTATTTT

D gene: -
V gene: TRBV19
clone size: -
J gene: TRBJ1-5
CDR3 protein: CASRRREQANFHF
CDR3 DNA: TGTGCCAGCAGGAGGAGAGAACAGGCGAACTTTCATTTT

D gene: -
V gene: TRBV6-5
clone size: -
J gene: TRBJ1-4
CDR3 protein: CASSYSKSGQPEKLFF
CDR3 DNA: TGTGCCAGCAGTTACTCGAAGTCCGGACAGCCTGAAAAACTGTTTTTT

D gene: -
V gene: TRBV7-3
clone size: -
J gene: TRBJ2-3
CDR3 protein: CASSQGGIGADTQYF
CDR3 DNA: TGTGCCAGCAGTCAAGGCGGGATTGGGGCAGATACGCAGTATTTT

D gene: TRBD1
V gene: TRBV25-1
clone size: -
J gene: TRBJ1-6
CDR3 protein: CASSTRTGSPYNSPLHF
CDR3 DNA: TGTGCCAGCAGTACCCGGACAGGGTCCCCCTATAATTCACCCCTCCACTTT

D gene: -
V gene: TRBV27
clone size: -
J gene: TRBJ1-3
CDR3 protein: CASRSGTTGNTIYF
CDR3 DNA: TGTGCCAGCAGATCCGGGACGACTGGAAACACCATATATTTT